Below, 24 T cell receptor beta chains from the same sample are listed, as sequenced in a study of T cells in Graves' hyperthyroidism and ophthalmopathy. Template material for amplifying TCR beta CDR3 regions consisted of RNA transcripts. During a first-round RT-PCR of the TCR CDR3, the HTBI primer set was used. TCRdb reanalysed the multiplex PCR reads using MiXCR and keeps one entry per CDR3 protein. Counted here are about half a million distinct CDR3 sequences, 22% occurring once; the ten biggest clones make up around 50%. Sample: blood. These receptors were obtained from a woman aged 70-85 years with Graves' ophthalmopathy.

This clonotype was counted between two and nine times. This chain connects TRBV18 to TRBJ2-5, with TRBD2 matching over 7 bases. This CDR3 is built from 15 residues. Per the germline V gene, CDR1 is KGHSH and CDR2 is LQKENI. J gave up 1 base and V 6 bases, and 8 bases lay outside the gene matches. CDR3 protein: CASSQTSASQETQYF. CDR3 in DNA: TGTGCCAGCTCGCAAACTAGCGCAAGCCAAGAGACCCAGTACTTC.

This clonotype has only a few counts. The rearrangement joins TRBV6-2 or TRBV6-3 to TRBJ1-1; no clear D. The CDR3 has 14 residues. Germline-derived CDR1 and CDR2 are MNHEY and SVGEGT. Between the trimmed V and J ends, which lost 5 bases and 0 bases, there was a span of 10 bases. CDR3: CASSGIYMNTEAFF. The CDR3 nucleotides read TGTGCCAGCAGTGGAATTTACATGAACACTGAAGCTTTCTTT.

This clonotype has just a few counts. The gene calls are TRBV6-2 or TRBV6-3 and TRBJ1-2, with D tentatively TRBD1 (6 bases). The germline CDR1 and CDR2 sequences are MNHEY and SVGEGT. The CDR3 sequence is 13 residues long. Trimming stripped 6 bases from V and 8 bases from J, with 16 bases between. The CDR3 loop reads CASRLQGFGGYTF. The CDR3 DNA is TGTGCCAGCAGACTACAGGGTTTCGGAGGCTACACCTTC.

The CDR3 protein is CASGNRVYGYTF. In DNA form, the CDR3 reads TGTGCCAGCGGGAACAGGGTCTATGGCTACACCTTC. The V call is TRBV6-2 or TRBV6-3, the J call TRBJ1-2; D possibly corresponds to TRBD1 (6 bases). Trimming pared 8 bases from V and 4 bases from J, leaving 11 bases between. The length of the CDR3 is 12 residues. CDR1 and CDR2 (germline): MNHEY, SVGEGT.

This rearrangement joins TRBV20-1 to TRBJ2-3; unclear D gene. The CDR3 extends over 11 amino acids. CDR1 DFQATT and CDR2 SNEGSKA come from the germline V gene (reference sequence). As DNA, the CDR3 is TGCGGAAATAGCCAGACAGATACGCAGTATTTT. This sequence encodes CGNSQTDTQYF.

This clonotype showed up many times. This chain connects TRBV3-1 to TRBJ1-1; D call uncertain. This CDR3 contains 13 residues. Trimming shortened V by 6 bases and J by 3 bases, and 11 bases separated the two germline ends. Germline lookup yields CDR1 LGHDT and CDR2 YNNKEL (reference sequence). CDR3 nucleotide sequence: TGTGCCAGCAGGTCGACTGCCTACACTGAAGCTTTCTTT. Encoded protein: CASRSTAYTEAFF.

V gene TRBV5-1 combines with J gene TRBJ2-7; a possible D gene is TRBD1 (6 bases). Per the germline V gene, CDR1 is SGHRS and CDR2 is YFSETQ. V was clipped by 3 bases and J by 5 bases, with 18 bases between them. The CDR3 runs to 15 residues. The CDR3 loop is CASSSSQGILDEQYF. CDR3 sequence (DNA): TGCGCCAGCAGCTCCTCTCAGGGGATCCTGGACGAGCAGTACTTC.

This chain links TRBV24-1 with TRBJ2-3; 11 bases line up with TRBD2. Germline trimming cut 10 bases from V and 3 bases from J; bases unmatched to any gene: 2. From germline, CDR1 is KGHDR and CDR2 SFDVKD. The CDR3 is 13 residues long. This CDR3 reads CATSGRGTDTQYF. The CDR3 region has the DNA TGTGCCACTAGCGGGAGGGGAACAGATACGCAGTATTTT.

This clonotype was counted between two and nine times. The J gene is TRBJ2-7, the V gene TRBV2; weak D call: TRBD2 (5 bases). V lost 2 bases, J lost 1 base, and 9 bases lay in between. Germline loops: CDR1 SNHLY, CDR2 FYNNEI. This CDR3 comprises 14 residues. Here the CDR3 reads CASSERGPSYEQYF. CDR3 DNA sequence: TGTGCCAGCAGTGAACGGGGTCCGTCCTACGAGCAGTACTTC.

This clonotype was observed many times. This chain connects TRBV7-9 to TRBJ1-1, with D hard to call. V was trimmed by 3 bases and J by 5 bases, leaving 13 bases between them. Looked up from germline, CDR1 is SEHNR and CDR2 is FQNEAQ (reference sequence). This CDR3 has 14 residues. As DNA, the CDR3 is TGTGCCAGCAGCTTGCGGGGATCCCCGACTGAAGCTTTCTTT. This gives the protein CASSLRGSPTEAFF.

This clonotype was picked up a small number of times. The J gene is TRBJ1-2, the V gene TRBV19; 7 bases fit TRBD1. This CDR3 region has 16 residues. Germline-derived CDR1 and CDR2 are LNHDA and SQIVND (reference sequence). After removal of 3 bases from V and 5 bases from J, the junction contained 12 bases not matched to a gene. The CDR3 DNA is TGTGCCAGTAGTATCGGGACAGCCTTCCTTGAATATGGCTACACCTTC. The encoded protein is CASSIGTAFLEYGYTF. Complete variable domain (other parts from reference TRBV19 and TRBJ1-2): DGGITQSPKYLFRKEGQNVTLSCEQNLNHDAMYWYRQDPGQGLRLIYYSQIVNDFQKGDIAEGYSVSREKKESFPLTVTSAQKNPTAFYLCASSIGTAFLEYGYTFGSGTRLTVV.

V usage is TRBV7-9 and J usage is TRBJ2-1; D is uncertain. This CDR3 spans 13 amino acids. Germline V gives CDR1 SEHNR, CDR2 FQNEAQ (reference sequence). V dropped 1 base and J dropped 8 bases, with 9 bases sitting between them. In DNA form, the CDR3 reads TGTGCCAGCAGCTTAGATCTCGTAGATGAGCAGTTCTTC. Its protein product is CASSLDLVDEQFF.

This clonotype occurred many times. The rearrangement joins TRBV7-2 to TRBJ1-1; D gene unclear. Trimming stripped 0 bases from V and 5 bases from J, with 10 bases between. The length of the CDR3 is 14 residues. Germline CDR1 SGHTA, CDR2 FQGNSA. The CDR3 loop is CASSLARTLTEAFF. The CDR3 coding sequence is TGTGCCAGCAGCTTAGCACGGACTTTGACTGAAGCTTTCTTT.

This chain uses TRBV27 with TRBJ2-5; 8 bases line up with TRBD1. V lost 6 bases to trimming and J lost 4 bases; unmatched junction nucleotides: 7. Germline V CDR1 and CDR2: MNHEY, SMNVEV (reference sequence). The CDR3 spans 14 residues. The CDR3 here is CASRRTGSGETQYF. CDR3 nucleotides: TGTGCCAGCAGGCGGACAGGGTCAGGAGAGACCCAGTACTTC.

The CDR3 loop is CASSYVGVRRFPQHF. DNA of the CDR3: TGTGCCAGCAGTTACGTCGGGGTACGCCGGTTCCCCCAGCATTTT. This sequence joins TRBV6-2 or TRBV6-3 and TRBJ1-5; D call uncertain. The CDR3 spans 15 residues. Trimming removed 2 bases from V and 10 bases from J, with 18 bases in between. Germline CDR1 is MNHEY and CDR2 is SVGEGT.

This clonotype was observed at least ten times. The V and J genes are TRBV12-3 or TRBV12-4 and TRBJ2-6; 7 nucleotides match TRBD2. This CDR3 is built from 19 residues. Trimming took 6 bases from V and 0 from J; bases not matched to a gene: 14. CDR3 in DNA: TGTGCCAGCAGAATGGAGCGGGATTTGACTTACTCTGGGGCCAACGTCCTGACTTTC. Translated, it gives CASRMERDLTYSGANVLTF.

V gene TRBV5-5 combines with J gene TRBJ2-3; no reliable D call. Germline lookup yields CDR1 SGHKS and CDR2 YYEKEE (reference sequence). This CDR3 spans 12 amino acids. V lost 3 bases and J lost 5, with 7 bases in between. The DNA of the CDR3 is TGTGCCAGCAGCTACCCGATAGATACGCAGTATTTT. Amino acid sequence: CASSYPIDTQYF.

The chain combines TRBV18 with TRBJ2-1, with D hard to call. CDR1 and CDR2 from the germline V gene are KGHSH and LQKENI. The V gene lost 4 bases and the J gene lost 7 bases, with 11 bases spanning the gap. The CDR3 runs to 13 residues. The CDR3 DNA reads as TGTGCCAGCTCACATGAAACTCCTAATGAGCAGTTCTTC. Protein product: CASSHETPNEQFF.

The gene calls are TRBV28 and TRBJ1-5; 9 nucleotides line up with TRBD1. V lost 6 bases to trimming and J lost 3 bases; unmatched junction nucleotides: 6. Germline values: CDR1 MDHEN, CDR2 SYDVKM. The CDR3 totals 15 residues. The CDR3 coding sequence is TGTGCCAGCAGCCGGGACAGGGCCTTCAATCAGCCCCAGCATTTT. It codes for CASSRDRAFNQPQHF. The full variable domain, in which reference TRBV28 and TRBJ1-5 provide the parts outside the CDR3, is DVKVTQSSRYLVKRTGEKVFLECVQDMDHENMFWYRQDPGLGLRLIYFSYDVKMKEKGDIPEGYSVSREKKERFSLILESASTNQTSMYLCASSRDRAFNQPQHFGDGTRLSIL.

This sequence joins TRBV28 and TRBJ1-5, with 9 bases identical to TRBD1. From germline, CDR1 is MDHEN and CDR2 SYDVKM. Trimming cost V 10 bases and J 7 bases; bases outside gene matches: 8. The CDR3 covers 13 residues. The CDR3 reads CATLQGAGQPQHF. The CDR3 region has the DNA TGTGCCACCTTACAGGGGGCTGGACAGCCCCAGCATTTT.

This clonotype was observed a handful of times. The chain combines TRBV7-9 with TRBJ1-2; D gene uncertain. Trimming stripped 4 bases from V and 0 bases from J, with 12 bases between. Germline CDR1 and CDR2: SEHNR and FQNEAQ (reference sequence). The CDR3 has 15 residues. CDR3 sequence reads: CASSYPDGANYGYTF. The CDR3 coding sequence is TGTGCCAGCAGCTACCCCGACGGGGCTAACTATGGCTACACCTTC.

This clonotype showed up many times. The CDR3 protein is CASSLGGTGGETQYF. The CDR3 DNA reads as TGTGCCAGCAGCTTAGGGGGGACCGGTGGGGAGACCCAGTACTTC. The V call is TRBV11-2, the J call TRBJ2-5; either TRBD1 or TRBD2 may supply D (5 bases each). Germline V lookup: CDR1 SGHAT, CDR2 FQNNGV. V gave up 1 base and J gave up 5 bases, with 14 bases separating them. CDR3 length: 15 amino acids.

This clonotype has a count of ten or more. The chain links TRBV2 to TRBJ1-1; D remains ambiguous. Germline V gene lookup returns CDR1 SNHLY and CDR2 FYNNEI. The CDR3 is 12 amino acids. V shed 5 bases and J shed 6 bases, with 10 bases lying between them. The CDR3 DNA follows: TGTGCCAGCAGTCTTAGTGTCGCTGAAGCTTTCTTT. Translated: CASSLSVAEAFF.

This clonotype occurred a few times. This chain connects TRBV7-2 to TRBJ2-1, with D perhaps matching TRBD2 (6 bases). The CDR3 contains 16 residues. In germline, CDR1 is SGHTA, CDR2 FQGNSA. V dropped 3 bases and J dropped 7 bases, with 19 bases sitting between them. The CDR3 bases are TGTGCCAGCAGCTTTGGACGGCGGGAATCAGTGAATGAGCAGTTCTTC. Its translation is CASSFGRRESVNEQFF.